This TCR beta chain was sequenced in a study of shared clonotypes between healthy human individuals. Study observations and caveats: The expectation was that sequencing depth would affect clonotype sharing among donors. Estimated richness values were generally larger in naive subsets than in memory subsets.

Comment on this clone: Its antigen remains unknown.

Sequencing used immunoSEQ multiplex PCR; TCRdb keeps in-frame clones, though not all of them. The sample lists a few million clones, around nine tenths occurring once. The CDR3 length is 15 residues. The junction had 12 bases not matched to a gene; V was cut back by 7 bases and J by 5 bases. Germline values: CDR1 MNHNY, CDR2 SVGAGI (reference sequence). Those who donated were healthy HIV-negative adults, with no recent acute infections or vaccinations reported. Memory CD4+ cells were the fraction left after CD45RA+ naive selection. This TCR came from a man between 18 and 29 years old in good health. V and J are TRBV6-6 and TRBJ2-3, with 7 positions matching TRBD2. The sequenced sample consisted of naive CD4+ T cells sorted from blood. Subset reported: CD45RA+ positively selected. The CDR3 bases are TGTGCCAGCACTGATCCGGGGGGTGGAAAAGATACGCAGTATTTT. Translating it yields CASTDPGGGKDTQYF.